This record concerns one T cell receptor beta chain sequence. The CDR3 runs to 13 residues. Germline lookup yields CDR1 SGHRS and CDR2 YFSETQ. Trimming took off 6 bases at V and 1 base at J, with 11 bases between the two ends. This sample stems from a study of PD-1 blockade in classical Hodgkin lymphoma. Sequencing was performed with immunoSEQ multiplex PCR; in TCRdb, only in-frame clones are kept and a portion is missing. Seen here are approximately 110,000 clones, approximately 89% observed once, and the top ten hold around 17%. Time point reported: cycle 4 day 1 (C4D1), after more than five weeks of nivolumab. Every patient relapsed after autologous stem cell transplantation, and brentuximab vedotin exposure varied.

The rearrangement links TRBV5-1 to TRBJ2-7; D may be TRBD1 (6 bases). This specimen consisted of peripheral blood mononuclear cells (PBMCs), obtained before the fourth cycle of nivolumab. This clonotype was obtained from a human donor with classical Hodgkin lymphoma. CDR3: CASNRERSYEQYF. CDR3 nucleotide sequence: TGCGCCAGCAACAGGGAGAGGTCCTACGAGCAGTACTTC. Full variable domain (missing parts from reference TRBV5-1 and TRBJ2-7): KAGVTQTPRYLIKTRGQQVTLSCSPISGHRSVSWYQQTPGQGLQFLFEYFSETQRNKGNFPGRFSGRQFSNSRSEMNVSTLELGDSALYLCASNRERSYEQYFGPGTRLTVT.